The clone carrying this T cell receptor (beta chain) was observed many times. These data are taken from a study of blood T cells in healthy people across ages. Next came a second PCR, run for roughly 6 to 11 cycles, which used a sample-barcoded 5' primer along with a J-beta primer mix. TCRdb itself ran the 5' RACE reads through MiXCR, one entry per CDR3 protein. The sample carries 600,000 or so distinct CDR3 sequences, roughly 20% recorded once. The V end lost 2 bases, the J end lost 5 bases, and 9 bases lay between the germline ends. Germline V gene lookup returns CDR1 MGHRA and CDR2 YSYEKL. The CDR3 is 13 amino acids.

The sequenced sample consisted of blood. The receptor was derived from a man between 65 and 85 years old in good health. V and J are TRBV4-1 and TRBJ1-2; no firm D call. The CDR3 DNA sequence: TGCGCCAGCAGCCAACAACGGGGATATGGCTACACCTTC. Protein: CASSQQRGYGYTF.